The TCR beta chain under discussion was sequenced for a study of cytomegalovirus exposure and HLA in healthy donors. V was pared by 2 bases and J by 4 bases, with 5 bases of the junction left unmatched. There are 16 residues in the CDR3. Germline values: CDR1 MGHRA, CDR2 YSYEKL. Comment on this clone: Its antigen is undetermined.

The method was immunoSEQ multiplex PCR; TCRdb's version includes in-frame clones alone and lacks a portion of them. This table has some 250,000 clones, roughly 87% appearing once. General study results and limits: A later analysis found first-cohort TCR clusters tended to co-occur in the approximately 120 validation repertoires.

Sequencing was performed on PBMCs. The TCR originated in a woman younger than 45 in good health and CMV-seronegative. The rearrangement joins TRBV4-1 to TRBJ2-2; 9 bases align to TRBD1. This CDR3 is CASSQPGQGSTGELFF. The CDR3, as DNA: TGCGCCAGCAGCCAACCAGGACAGGGGAGCACCGGGGAGCTGTTTTTT.